The 22 T cell receptor beta chains below come from one sample, sequenced in a study of blood T cells in healthy people across ages. A sample-barcoded 5' primer and a J-beta primer mix were used in a second PCR of roughly 6 to 11 cycles. TCRdb recomputed calls from the 5' RACE reads with MiXCR, one row per CDR3 protein. The table lists hundreds of thousands of distinct CDR3 sequences, roughly 30% of them singletons. The specimen was blood. The source is a woman older than 75 in good health.

The chain uses TRBV6-6 and TRBJ1-3; TRBD1 is a possible D gene (5 bases). The CDR3 is 15 amino acids. Trimming pared 2 bases from V and 0 bases from J, leaving 8 bases between. Germline V gene lookup returns CDR1 MNHNY and CDR2 SVGAGI (reference sequence). CDR3 bases: TGTGCCAGCAGTTACCCGACAGACTCTGGAAACACCATATATTTT. The encoded protein is CASSYPTDSGNTIYF.

A few counts support this clonotype. This may be a read error, as it is one base from a much larger clone. The chain links TRBV2 to TRBJ2-7; the match to TRBD2 covers 7 bases. Germline-derived CDR1 and CDR2 are SNHLY and FYNNEI. There are 14 residues in the CDR3. V lost 5 bases to trimming and J lost 7 bases; unmatched junction nucleotides: 11. The DNA of the CDR3 is TGTGCCAGCAGTCCTCTGACTAGCAGGAATGAGCAGTACTTC. Translated, it gives CASSPLTSRNEQYF.

This clonotype was detected only a few times. V is TRBV28 and J is TRBJ2-1; TRBD2 agrees at 8 bases. J gave up 5 bases and V 8 bases, and 14 bases lay outside the gene matches. The CDR3 consists of 16 residues. CDR1 is MDHEN, CDR2 SYDVKM, per germline. CDR3: CASSSPGGGIDNEQFF. Here the CDR3 DNA reads TGTGCCAGCTCCTCCCCGGGGGGGGGAATAGACAATGAGCAGTTCTTC.

This clonotype occurred many times. The chain uses TRBV20-1 and TRBJ2-5, with unresolved D. Trimming took off 4 bases at V and 3 bases at J, with 15 bases between the two ends. Germline V gene sequence: CDR1 DFQATT, CDR2 SNEGSKA (reference sequence). The CDR3 runs 14 residues. The CDR3 nucleotides are TGCAGTGCTACTCTTACTCTTGGGGAAGAGACCCAGTACTTC. Amino acids: CSATLTLGEETQYF.

This clonotype has at least ten counts. V gene TRBV12-3 or TRBV12-4 combines with J gene TRBJ2-1; D is unresolved. V shed 3 bases and J shed 0 bases, with 12 bases lying between them. CDR3 size: 16 residues. The CDR3 reads CASSLGSRVSYNEQFF. DNA of the CDR3: TGTGCCAGCAGTTTGGGTAGTCGGGTCTCCTACAATGAGCAGTTCTTC.

In this sample, this clonotype turned up many times. The chain employs TRBV12-3 or TRBV12-4 and TRBJ1-5; D not certain. V dropped 5 bases and J dropped 1 base, with 12 bases sitting between them. This CDR3 spans 15 amino acids. CDR3 sequence reads: CASSRQWTSNQPQHF. As DNA, the CDR3 is TGTGCCAGCAGTAGACAATGGACGAGCAATCAGCCCCAGCATTTT.

This clonotype was picked up many times. The chain employs TRBV6-6 and TRBJ1-1; D gene unclear. V shed 7 bases and J shed 1 base, with 16 bases lying between them. Germline CDR1 is MNHNY and CDR2 is SVGAGI (reference sequence). This CDR3 has 15 amino acids. CDR3 nucleotide sequence: TGTGCCAGCACTGTATCGGGTCCGGCGAACACTGAAGCTTTCTTT. It encodes CASTVSGPANTEAFF.

In the case of this clonotype: Given a much more abundant clone one base away, this may be a read error. This chain connects TRBV20-1 to TRBJ2-3; possible D gene TRBD1, 6 bases. CDR1 and CDR2 (germline): DFQATT, SNEGSKA (reference sequence). With 5 bases removed from V and 8 bases from J, the gap between germline ends came to 17 bases. This CDR3 is 13 amino acids long. CDR3 bases: TGCAGTGCTCCTCTCCTATTACAGGGTACGCAGTATTTT. Protein product: CSAPLLLQGTQYF.

The chain joins TRBV15 to TRBJ1-5; 8 bases align to TRBD1. This CDR3 region has 16 residues. V gave up 11 bases and J gave up 6 bases; unmatched junction bases: 18. Germline CDR1 and CDR2: LNHNV and YYDKDF (reference sequence). Written as DNA, the CDR3 is TGTGCCTTACTAAACGCCGTGAGGACAGGGTCTCAGCCCCAGCATTTT. Translation gives CALLNAVRTGSQPQHF.

CDR3 loop: CASSHERGYYGSQHF. CDR3 sequence (DNA): TGTGCCAGCAGCCATGAACGGGGGTACTATGGATCCCAGCATTTT. This chain uses TRBV3-1 with TRBJ1-5; D perhaps matches TRBD1 (5 bases). The germline gives CDR1 LGHDT, CDR2 YNNKEL (reference sequence). The CDR3 has 15 residues. The ends were cut back, 3 bases at V and 11 bases at J, with 20 bases in the middle. Filled out from reference TRBV3-1 and TRBJ1-5, the complete variable domain reads DTAVSQTPKYLVTQMGNDKSIKCEQNLGHDTMYWYKQDSKKFLKIMFSYNNKELIINETVPNRFSPKSPDKAHLNLHINSLELGDSAVYFCASSHERGYYGSQHFGDGTRLSIL.

This clonotype turned up a few times. The genes are TRBV5-1 and TRBJ1-5, with 10 positions matching TRBD1. This CDR3 region has 15 residues. Germline V gives CDR1 SGHRS, CDR2 YFSETQ. Trimming cost V 4 bases and J 2 bases; bases outside gene matches: 3. CDR3 DNA sequence: TGCGCCAGCAGCGTGACAGGGGGCGGCAATCAGCCCCAGCATTTT. Its translation: CASSVTGGGNQPQHF.

This clonotype has a single count. The chain recombines TRBV29-1 with TRBJ2-3; TRBD2 matches 15 bases. V trimming: 7 bases; J trimming: 5 bases; junction bases outside the gene matches: 4. The germline V gene encodes CDR1 SQVTM and CDR2 ANQGSEA. The CDR3 length is 14 residues. The CDR3 loop reads CSAQGLAGGDTQYF. DNA for the CDR3: TGCAGCGCCCAGGGACTAGCGGGAGGAGATACGCAGTATTTT.

V gene TRBV10-3 combines with J gene TRBJ2-1; 15 positions match TRBD2. The germline gives CDR1 ENHRY, CDR2 SYGVKD. Trimming took 4 bases from V and 4 from J; bases not matched to a gene: 8. The length of the CDR3 is 18 residues. CDR3 region: CAISGTSGRGLLYNEQFF. The CDR3 nucleotides are TGTGCCATCAGTGGGACTAGCGGGAGGGGTCTCTTATACAATGAGCAGTTCTTC.

This clonotype was seen a few times. The chain carries TRBV7-9 and TRBJ1-1, with 8 bases lining up with TRBD1. The CDR3 contains 13 residues. V dropped 4 bases and J dropped 5; count of bases not matched to a gene: 3. The germline V gene has CDR1 SEHNR and CDR2 FQNEAQ (reference sequence). The CDR3 region is CASSSGGQTEAFF. CDR3 nucleotide sequence: TGTGCCAGCAGCTCAGGGGGCCAGACTGAAGCTTTCTTT. The full variable domain, rest sourced from reference TRBV7-9 and TRBJ1-1, is DTGVSQNPRHKITKRGQNVTFRCDPISEHNRLYWYRQTLGQGPEFLTYFQNEAQLEKSRLLSDRFSAERPKGSFSTLEIQRTEQGDSAMYLCASSSGGQTEAFFGQGTRLTVV.

As concerns this clonotype: A read error may explain this, as a much larger clone is one base away. V gene TRBV9 combines with J gene TRBJ2-4; D possibly corresponds to TRBD2 (5 bases). The DNA end favors TRBJ2-5, so the J call may be wrong. This CDR3 is built from 14 residues. The germline CDR1 and CDR2 sequences are SGDLS and YYNGEE. This CDR3 is CASNVNGNLGTQYF. Written as DNA, the CDR3 is TGTGCCAGCAACGTAAACGGGAATCTGGGGACCCAGTACTTC.

J is TRBJ2-3 and V is TRBV7-3; 8 nucleotides match TRBD1. The V gene's germline CDR1 is SGHTA and CDR2 FQGTGA. The CDR3 consists of 14 residues. Trimming at V came to 5 bases and at J to 6 bases, leaving 7 bases not matched to a gene. CDR3 protein: CASSRTGRRDTQYF. CDR3 sequence (DNA): TGTGCCAGCAGCCGGACAGGGCGACGGGATACGCAGTATTTT.

This clonotype was found many times. The chain employs TRBV29-1 and TRBJ1-4; no reliable D call. Trimming pared 1 base from V and 7 bases from J, leaving 7 bases between. CDR1 is SQVTM, CDR2 ANQGSEA, per germline. The CDR3 spans 12 residues. The DNA of the CDR3 is TGCAGCGTTGAAGCTAATTCTGAAAAACTGTTTTTT. It encodes CSVEANSEKLFF.

The chain employs TRBV7-9 and TRBJ2-5; D perhaps matches TRBD2 (5 bases). V was pared by 1 base and J by 11 bases, with 17 bases between. From germline, CDR1 is SEHNR and CDR2 FQNEAQ (reference sequence). The CDR3 contains 14 residues. CDR3 amino acids: CASSLDGGPLGQYF. The DNA of the CDR3 is TGTGCCAGCAGCTTAGACGGAGGTCCCCTCGGGCAGTACTTC.

This chain connects TRBV7-9 to TRBJ2-1; D remains unclear. V lost 2 bases and J 8 bases, leaving 10 bases between the germline ends. CDR1 is SEHNR and CDR2 is FQNEAQ in the germline V gene (reference sequence). The CDR3 is made up of 13 amino acids. This chain's CDR3 is CASSLPSGYEQFF. The CDR3 coding sequence is TGTGCCAGCAGCTTACCTTCAGGTTATGAGCAGTTCTTC. Full variable domain (rest looked up from reference TRBV7-9 and TRBJ2-1): DTGVSQNPRHKITKRGQNVTFRCDPISEHNRLYWYRQTLGQGPEFLTYFQNEAQLEKSRLLSDRFSAERPKGSFSTLEIQRTEQGDSAMYLCASSLPSGYEQFFGPGTRLTVL.

The table lists this clonotype with many counts. The chain combines TRBV5-1 with TRBJ2-5; TRBD1 might be the D (7 bases). CDR1 is SGHRS and CDR2 is YFSETQ in the germline V gene. V lost 0 bases and J lost 2, with 14 bases in between. CDR3 length equals 16 residues. CDR3 sequence: CASSLDGGGGQETQYF. For the CDR3, the DNA is TGCGCCAGCAGCTTGGATGGAGGGGGCGGTCAAGAGACCCAGTACTTC.

This clonotype was seen at least ten times. This chain joins TRBV10-3 and TRBJ1-5; 7 positions agree with TRBD1. Trimming removed 2 bases from V and 1 base from J; junction bases left unmatched: 2. The CDR3 has 15 residues. Germline lookup yields CDR1 ENHRY and CDR2 SYGVKD. CDR3 loop: CAISEQGQSNQPQHF. CDR3 nucleotide sequence: TGTGCCATCAGTGAGCAGGGACAGAGCAATCAGCCCCAGCATTTT.

This clonotype occurred a few times. The chain joins TRBV30 to TRBJ1-2; D not certain. Germline CDR1 is GTSNPN and CDR2 is SVGIG (reference sequence). V lost 3 bases and J lost 8, with 22 bases in between. The CDR3 runs to 15 residues. The CDR3 coding sequence is TGTGCCTGGAGCCTGGGGAGGATCCGAACGCTAGGCTACACCTTC. Protein: CAWSLGRIRTLGYTF. Supplemented by reference TRBV30 and TRBJ1-2, the full variable domain reads SQTIHQWPATLVQPVGSPLSLECTVEGTSNPNLYWYRQAAGRGLQLLFYSVGIGQISSEVPQNLSASRPQDRQFILSSKKLLLSDSGFYLCAWSLGRIRTLGYTFGSGTRLTVV.